The 10 T cell receptor beta chains below all came from one sample that was sequenced in a study of T cell responses to AZD1222 COVID-19 vaccine. This table comes from immunoSEQ multiplex PCR, and its TCRdb copy is limited to in-frame clones, with some not included. The sample has 130,000 or so clones, more than 85% seen once. This material consisted of peripheral blood, taken 28 days after the second AZD1222 dose. These receptors originate from an adult who received the AZD1222 COVID-19 vaccine.

V gene TRBV29-1 combines with J gene TRBJ2-7, with 9 bases that match TRBD1. The CDR3 extends over 12 amino acids. Trimming took 5 bases from V and 4 from J; bases not matched to a gene: 3. The germline gives CDR1 SQVTM, CDR2 ANQGSEA. CDR3: CSVRDREYEQYF. The CDR3 coding sequence is TGCAGCGTTAGGGACAGGGAATACGAGCAGTACTTC.

The rearrangement uses TRBV5-1 and TRBJ1-2; weak D call: TRBD1 (5 bases). Germline CDR1 reads SGHRS; CDR2 reads YFSETQ. The V end was cut by 4 bases, the J end by 0 bases, with 13 bases between. The CDR3 is made up of 15 amino acids. CDR3 loop: CASSPLPGPNYGYTF. The DNA of the CDR3 is TGCGCCAGCAGCCCGCTGCCAGGGCCTAACTATGGCTACACCTTC.

The V gene is TRBV12-3 or TRBV12-4, the J gene TRBJ2-2; D gene ambiguous. The CDR3 consists of 13 residues. V lost 2 bases and J lost 5, with 6 bases in between. CDR3 sequence (DNA): TGTGCCAGCAGTTTAAAAGGGACCGGGGAGCTGTTTTTT. As protein: CASSLKGTGELFF.

The chain joins TRBV19 to TRBJ1-1, with D possibly matching TRBD1 (5 bases). Germline CDR1 reads LNHDA; CDR2 reads SQIVND (reference sequence). CDR3 length equals 16 residues. Trimming removed 5 bases from V and 4 bases from J, with 20 bases in between. The CDR3 reads CASSHPGNTEGTEAFF. The CDR3 coding sequence is TGTGCCAGTAGTCACCCAGGGAACACGGAGGGCACTGAAGCTTTCTTT.

The rearrangement uses TRBV5-5 and TRBJ1-6; D unclear. Trimming cost V 4 bases and J 12 bases, with 23 bases left between them. There are 16 residues in the CDR3. Germline V gene lookup returns CDR1 SGHKS and CDR2 YYEKEE (reference sequence). CDR3 nucleotides: TGTGCCAGCAGCGGGTACGGCGGGTTAAGCAATCAACCCCTCCACTTT. Encoded protein: CASSGYGGLSNQPLHF.

This sequence joins TRBV5-4 and TRBJ1-2; D gene uncertain. This CDR3 contains 13 residues. The germline CDR1 and CDR2 sequences are SGHNT and YYREEE (reference sequence). Trimming stripped 2 bases from V and 6 bases from J, with 11 bases between. CDR3 in amino acids: CASSFSGTNGYTF. The CDR3 nucleotides are TGTGCCAGCAGCTTTTCGGGAACCAATGGCTACACCTTC.

The genes are TRBV6-6 and TRBJ1-4; D possibly corresponds to TRBD1 (5 bases). Germline V CDR1 and CDR2: MNHNY, SVGAGI (reference sequence). V shed 7 bases and J shed 0 bases, with 12 bases lying between them. The CDR3 consists of 15 residues. CDR3 sequence (DNA): TGTGCCAGCAATGCACCGGGGGCAACTAATGAAAAACTGTTTTTT. Translated: CASNAPGATNEKLFF.

The chain combines TRBV18 with TRBJ2-1; the D gene is possibly TRBD1 (5 bases). The V end lost 10 bases, the J end lost 5 bases, and 15 bases lay between the germline ends. CDR3 size: 13 residues. Germline-derived CDR1 and CDR2 are KGHSH and LQKENI. The CDR3 loop reads CATEQGINNEQFF. The CDR3 DNA follows: TGTGCCACTGAGCAGGGAATTAACAATGAGCAGTTCTTC.

This chain joins TRBV19 and TRBJ1-4, with unresolved D. The CDR3 is made up of 12 amino acids. Germline CDR1 is LNHDA and CDR2 is SQIVND (reference sequence). V was trimmed by 6 bases and J by 8 bases, leaving 10 bases between them. The CDR3 DNA follows: TGTGCCAGTAGCGGGGATAAGGAAAAACTGTTTTTT. It is translated as CASSGDKEKLFF.

This clone was seen just once. The V gene is TRBV18, the J gene TRBJ1-2; D is perhaps TRBD1 (5 bases). This CDR3 region has 16 residues. V was shortened by 0 bases and J by 4 bases, with 15 bases between the two germline ends. Germline values: CDR1 KGHSH, CDR2 LQKENI. DNA for the CDR3: TGTGCCAGCTCACCACCGGGTCTGCAGGGTGGCTATGGCTACACCTTC. It specifies CASSPPGLQGGYGYTF.